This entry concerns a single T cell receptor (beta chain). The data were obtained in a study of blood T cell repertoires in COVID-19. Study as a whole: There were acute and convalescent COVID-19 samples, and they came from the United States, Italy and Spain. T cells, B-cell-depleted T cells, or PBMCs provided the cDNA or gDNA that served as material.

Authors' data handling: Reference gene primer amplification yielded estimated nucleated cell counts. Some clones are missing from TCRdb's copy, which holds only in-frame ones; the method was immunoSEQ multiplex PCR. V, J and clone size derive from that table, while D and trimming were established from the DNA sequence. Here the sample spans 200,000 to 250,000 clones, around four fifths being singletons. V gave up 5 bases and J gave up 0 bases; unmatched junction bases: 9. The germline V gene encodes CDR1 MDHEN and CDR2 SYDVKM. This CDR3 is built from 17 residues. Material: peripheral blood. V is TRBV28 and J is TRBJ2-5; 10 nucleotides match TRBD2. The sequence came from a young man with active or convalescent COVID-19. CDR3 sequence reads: CASSPSGLAAYQETQYF. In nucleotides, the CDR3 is TGTGCCAGCAGTCCCTCAGGACTAGCGGCGTACCAAGAGACCCAGTACTTC. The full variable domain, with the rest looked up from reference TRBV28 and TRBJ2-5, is DVKVTQSSRYLVKRTGEKVFLECVQDMDHENMFWYRQDPGLGLRLIYFSYDVKMKEKGDIPEGYSVSREKKERFSLILESASTNQTSMYLCASSPSGLAAYQETQYFGPGTRLLVL.